Detailed here is one TCR beta chain. This entry is derived from a study of blood T cell repertoires in COVID-19. Across the whole study: T cells, B-cell-depleted T cells, or PBMCs provided the cDNA or gDNA that served as material.

Per the original data handling: Estimated nucleated cell counts came from reference gene primer amplification. Sequenced by immunoSEQ multiplex PCR; TCRdb stores in-frame clones only, minus some. That table supplies the V and J calls and clone size; D and trimming were determined from the DNA. The sample has about 140,000 clones; under 90% are singletons. The CDR3 is 15 amino acids. The germline CDR1 and CDR2 sequences are SGHNT and YYREEE (reference sequence). Trimming removed 5 bases from V and 2 bases from J; junction bases left unmatched: 5. Sequencing was carried out using PBMCs or T cells enriched from blood (not recorded which). The V and J genes are TRBV5-4 and TRBJ2-5; 11 bases fit TRBD2. This clonotype was obtained from a woman aged 18-29 years who had been exposed to COVID-19. The CDR3 sequence: CASSFGTSGQETQYF. In DNA form, the CDR3 reads TGTGCCAGCAGTTTTGGGACTAGCGGACAAGAGACCCAGTACTTC. Full variable domain (missing parts from reference TRBV5-4 and TRBJ2-5): ETGVTQSPTHLIKTRGQQVTLRCSSQSGHNTVSWYQQALGQGPQFIFQYYREEENGRGNFPPRFSGLQFPNYSSELNVNALELDDSALYLCASSFGTSGQETQYFGPGTRLLVL.